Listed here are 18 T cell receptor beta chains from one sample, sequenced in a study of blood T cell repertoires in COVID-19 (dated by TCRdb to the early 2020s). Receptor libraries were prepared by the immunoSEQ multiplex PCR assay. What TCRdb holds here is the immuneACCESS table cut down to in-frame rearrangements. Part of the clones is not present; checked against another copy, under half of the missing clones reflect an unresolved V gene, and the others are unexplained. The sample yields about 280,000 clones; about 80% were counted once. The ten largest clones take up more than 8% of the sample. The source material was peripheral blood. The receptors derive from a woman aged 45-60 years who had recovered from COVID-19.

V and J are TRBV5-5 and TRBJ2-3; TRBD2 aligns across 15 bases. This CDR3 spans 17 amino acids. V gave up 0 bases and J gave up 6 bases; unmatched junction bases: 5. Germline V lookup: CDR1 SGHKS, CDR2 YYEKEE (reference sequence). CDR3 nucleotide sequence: TGTGCCAGCAGCTTGGGGACTAGCGGGGGGGCCTTGGATACGCAGTATTTT. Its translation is CASSLGTSGGALDTQYF.

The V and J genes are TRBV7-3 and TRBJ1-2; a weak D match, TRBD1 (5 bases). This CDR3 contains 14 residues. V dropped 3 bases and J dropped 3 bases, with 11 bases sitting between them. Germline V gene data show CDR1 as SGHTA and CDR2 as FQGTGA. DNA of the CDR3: TGTGCCAGCAGCTTCGCTGGGGGGGACTATGGCTACACCTTC. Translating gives CASSFAGGDYGYTF. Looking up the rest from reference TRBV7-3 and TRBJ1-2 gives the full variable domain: GAGVSQTPSNKVTEKGKYVELRCDPISGHTALYWYRQSLGQGPEFLIYFQGTGAADDSGLPNDRFFAVRPEGSVSTLKIQRTERGDSAVYLCASSFAGGDYGYTFGSGTRLTVV.

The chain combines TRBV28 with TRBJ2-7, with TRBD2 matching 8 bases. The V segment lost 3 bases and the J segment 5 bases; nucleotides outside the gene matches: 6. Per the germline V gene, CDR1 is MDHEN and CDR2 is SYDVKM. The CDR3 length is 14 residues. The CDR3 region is CASSFYGRVNEQYF. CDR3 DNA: TGTGCCAGCAGTTTTTACGGGAGGGTAAACGAGCAGTACTTC.

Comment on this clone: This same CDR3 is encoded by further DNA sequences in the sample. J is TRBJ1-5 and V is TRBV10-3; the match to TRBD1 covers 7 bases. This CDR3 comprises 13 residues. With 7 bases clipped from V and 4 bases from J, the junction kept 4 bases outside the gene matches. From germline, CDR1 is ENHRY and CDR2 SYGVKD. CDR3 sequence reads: CAINRDSNQPQHF. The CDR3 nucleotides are TGTGCCATCAACCGGGACAGTAATCAGCCCCAGCATTTT.

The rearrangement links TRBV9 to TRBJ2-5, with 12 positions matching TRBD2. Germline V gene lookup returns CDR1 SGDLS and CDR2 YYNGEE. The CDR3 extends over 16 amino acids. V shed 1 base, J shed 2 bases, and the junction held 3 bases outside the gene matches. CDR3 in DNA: TGTGCCAGCAGCGTACTAGCGGGGGGGTATCAAGAGACCCAGTACTTC. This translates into CASSVLAGGYQETQYF.

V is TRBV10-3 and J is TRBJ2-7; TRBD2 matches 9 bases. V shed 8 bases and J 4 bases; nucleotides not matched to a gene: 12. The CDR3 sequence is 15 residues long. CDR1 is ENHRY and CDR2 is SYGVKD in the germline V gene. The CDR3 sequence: CAIGPASGISYEQYF. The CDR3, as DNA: TGTGCCATCGGGCCGGCTAGCGGGATTTCTTACGAGCAGTACTTC.

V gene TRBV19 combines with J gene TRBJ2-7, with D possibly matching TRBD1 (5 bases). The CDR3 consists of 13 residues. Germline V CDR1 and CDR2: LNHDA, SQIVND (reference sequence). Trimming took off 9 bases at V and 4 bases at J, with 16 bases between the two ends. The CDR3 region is CASSPDTRYEQYF. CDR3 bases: TGTGCCAGCTCACCGGACACCCGATACGAGCAGTACTTC.

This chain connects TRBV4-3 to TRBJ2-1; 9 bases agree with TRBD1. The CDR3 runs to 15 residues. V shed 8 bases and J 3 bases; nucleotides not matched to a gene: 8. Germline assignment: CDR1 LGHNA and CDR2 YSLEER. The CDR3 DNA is TGCGCCAGCTCGTGGGGACAGGGTAACTACAATGAGCAGTTCTTC. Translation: CASSWGQGNYNEQFF.

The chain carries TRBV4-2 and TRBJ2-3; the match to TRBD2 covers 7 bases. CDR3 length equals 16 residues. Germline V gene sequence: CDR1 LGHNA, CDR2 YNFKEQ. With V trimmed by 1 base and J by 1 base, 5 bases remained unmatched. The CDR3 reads CASSQVAGVGTDTQYF. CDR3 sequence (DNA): TGTGCCAGCAGCCAAGTTGCGGGAGTCGGCACAGATACGCAGTATTTT.

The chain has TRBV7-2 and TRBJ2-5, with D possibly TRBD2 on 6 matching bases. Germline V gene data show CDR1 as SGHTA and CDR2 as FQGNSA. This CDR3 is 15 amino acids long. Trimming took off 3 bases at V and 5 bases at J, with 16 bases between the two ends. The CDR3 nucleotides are TGTGCCAGCAGCTTGTGGGCTAGCGAATGGGAGACCCAGTACTTC. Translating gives CASSLWASEWETQYF.

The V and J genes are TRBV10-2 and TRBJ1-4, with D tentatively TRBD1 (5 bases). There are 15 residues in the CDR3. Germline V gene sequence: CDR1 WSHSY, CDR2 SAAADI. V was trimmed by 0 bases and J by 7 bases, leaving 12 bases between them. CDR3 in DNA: TGCGCCAGCAGTGAGTCAGGAGGGGAGGGTGAAAAACTGTTTTTT. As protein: CASSESGGEGEKLFF.

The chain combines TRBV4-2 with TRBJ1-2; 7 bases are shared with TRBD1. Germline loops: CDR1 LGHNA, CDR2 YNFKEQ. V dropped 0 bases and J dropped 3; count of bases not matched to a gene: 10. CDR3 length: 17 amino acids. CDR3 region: CASSQDSGRQGDYGYTF. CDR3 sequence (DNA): TGTGCCAGCAGCCAAGATTCAGGCCGACAGGGCGACTATGGCTACACCTTC.

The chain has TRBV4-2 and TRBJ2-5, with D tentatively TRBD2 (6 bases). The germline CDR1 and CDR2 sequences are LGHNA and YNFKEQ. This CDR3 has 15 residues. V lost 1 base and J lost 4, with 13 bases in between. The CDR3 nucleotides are TGTGCCAGCAGCCAAGCCCCGGGGGTCCGAGAGACCCAGTACTTC. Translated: CASSQAPGVRETQYF.

CDR3 sequence: CASSLRPGGVQETQYF. CDR3 DNA sequence: TGTGCCAGCAGTTTACGCCCAGGGGGTGTGCAAGAGACCCAGTACTTC. This sequence joins TRBV28 and TRBJ2-5, with 7 bases lining up with TRBD1. The CDR3 consists of 16 residues. The J segment lost 2 bases and the V segment lost 2 bases, leaving 8 bases of the junction unmatched. CDR1 is MDHEN and CDR2 is SYDVKM in the germline V gene.

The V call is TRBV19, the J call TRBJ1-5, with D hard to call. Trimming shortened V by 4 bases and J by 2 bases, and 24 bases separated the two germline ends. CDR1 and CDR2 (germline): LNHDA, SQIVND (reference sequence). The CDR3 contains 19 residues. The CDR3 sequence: CASSRKAGRVGNRNQPQHF. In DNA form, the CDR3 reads TGTGCCAGTAGTAGAAAGGCCGGGAGGGTCGGGAACCGCAATCAGCCCCAGCATTTT.

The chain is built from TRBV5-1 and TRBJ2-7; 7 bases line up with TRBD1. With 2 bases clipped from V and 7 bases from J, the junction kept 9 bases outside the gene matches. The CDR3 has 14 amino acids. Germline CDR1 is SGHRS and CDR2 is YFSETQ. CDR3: CASSFRDSPREQYF. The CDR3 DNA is TGCGCCAGCAGCTTCCGGGACAGCCCTCGGGAGCAGTACTTC.

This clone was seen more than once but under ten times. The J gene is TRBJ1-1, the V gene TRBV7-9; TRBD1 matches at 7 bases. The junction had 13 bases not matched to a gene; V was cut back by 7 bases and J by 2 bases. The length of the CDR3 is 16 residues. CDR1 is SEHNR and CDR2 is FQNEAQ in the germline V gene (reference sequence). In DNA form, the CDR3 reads TGTGCCAGCAACGTTAGGGGAAGGGGGCAAAACACTGAAGCTTTCTTT. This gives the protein CASNVRGRGQNTEAFF. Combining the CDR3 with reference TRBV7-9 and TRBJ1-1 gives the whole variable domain DTGVSQNPRHKITKRGQNVTFRCDPISEHNRLYWYRQTLGQGPEFLTYFQNEAQLEKSRLLSDRFSAERPKGSFSTLEIQRTEQGDSAMYLCASNVRGRGQNTEAFFGQGTRLTVV.

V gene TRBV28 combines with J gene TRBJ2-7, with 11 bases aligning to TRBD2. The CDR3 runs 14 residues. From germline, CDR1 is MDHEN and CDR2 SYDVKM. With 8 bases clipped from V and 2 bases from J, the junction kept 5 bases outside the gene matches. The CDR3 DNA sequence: TGTGCCAGCCGAACTAGCGGGGGAACCTACGAGCAGTACTTC. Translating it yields CASRTSGGTYEQYF.